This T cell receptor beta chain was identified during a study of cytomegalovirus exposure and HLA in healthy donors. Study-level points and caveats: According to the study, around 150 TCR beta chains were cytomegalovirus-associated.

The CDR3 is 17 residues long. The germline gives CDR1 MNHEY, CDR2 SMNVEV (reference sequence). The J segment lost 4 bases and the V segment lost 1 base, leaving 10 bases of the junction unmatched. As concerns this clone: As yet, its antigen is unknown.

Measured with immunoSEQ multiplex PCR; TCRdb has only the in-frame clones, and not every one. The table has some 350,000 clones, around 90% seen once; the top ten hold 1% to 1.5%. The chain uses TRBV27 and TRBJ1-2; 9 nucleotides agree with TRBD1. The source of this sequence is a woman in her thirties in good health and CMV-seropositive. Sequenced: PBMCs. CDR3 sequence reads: CASSLWGITGGTYGYTF. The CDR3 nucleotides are TGTGCCAGCAGTTTATGGGGGATAACAGGGGGCACCTATGGCTACACCTTC.